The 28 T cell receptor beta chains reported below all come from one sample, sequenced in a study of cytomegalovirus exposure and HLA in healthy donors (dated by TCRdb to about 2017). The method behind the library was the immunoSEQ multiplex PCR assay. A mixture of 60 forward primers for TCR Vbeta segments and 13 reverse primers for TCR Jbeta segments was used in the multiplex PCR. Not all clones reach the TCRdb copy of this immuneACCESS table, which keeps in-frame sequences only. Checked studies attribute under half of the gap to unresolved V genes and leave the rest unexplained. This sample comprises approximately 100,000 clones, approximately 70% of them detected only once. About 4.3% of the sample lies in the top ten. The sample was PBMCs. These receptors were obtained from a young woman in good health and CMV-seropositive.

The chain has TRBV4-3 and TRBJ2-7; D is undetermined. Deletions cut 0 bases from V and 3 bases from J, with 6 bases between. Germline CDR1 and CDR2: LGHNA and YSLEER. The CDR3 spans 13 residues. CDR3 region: CASSQETFYEQYF. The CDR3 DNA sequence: TGCGCCAGCAGCCAAGAGACATTCTACGAGCAGTACTTC.

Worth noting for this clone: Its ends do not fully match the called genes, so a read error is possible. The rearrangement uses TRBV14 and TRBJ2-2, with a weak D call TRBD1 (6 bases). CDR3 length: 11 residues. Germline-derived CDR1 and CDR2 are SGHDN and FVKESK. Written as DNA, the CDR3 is TGTGACAGCCCATGGGGGCCTGGGCTGTTTTTT. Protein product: CDSPWGPGLFF.

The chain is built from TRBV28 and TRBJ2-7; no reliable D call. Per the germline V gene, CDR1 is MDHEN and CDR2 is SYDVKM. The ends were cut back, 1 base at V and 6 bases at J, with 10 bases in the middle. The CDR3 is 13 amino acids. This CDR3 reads CASSLSGLGEQYF. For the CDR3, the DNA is TGTGCCAGCAGTTTATCTGGCCTAGGCGAGCAGTACTTC.

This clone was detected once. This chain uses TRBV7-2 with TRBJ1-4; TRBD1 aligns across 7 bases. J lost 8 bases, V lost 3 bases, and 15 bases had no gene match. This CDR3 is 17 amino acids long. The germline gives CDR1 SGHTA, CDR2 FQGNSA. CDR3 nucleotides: TGTGCCAGCAGCTTGCAAGGGGGCGCGGGGCTGGGCGAAAAACTGTTTTTT. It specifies CASSLQGGAGLGEKLFF.

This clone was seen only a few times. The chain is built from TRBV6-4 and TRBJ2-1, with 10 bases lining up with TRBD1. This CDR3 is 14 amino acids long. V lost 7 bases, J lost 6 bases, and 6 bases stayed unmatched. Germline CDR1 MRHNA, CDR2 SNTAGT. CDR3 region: CASKGTGDRNEQFF. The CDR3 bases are TGTGCCAGCAAAGGGACAGGGGATCGCAATGAGCAGTTCTTC.

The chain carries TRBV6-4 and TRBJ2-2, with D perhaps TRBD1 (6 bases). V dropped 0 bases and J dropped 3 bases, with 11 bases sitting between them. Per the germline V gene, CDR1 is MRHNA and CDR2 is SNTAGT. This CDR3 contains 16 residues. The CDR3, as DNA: TGTGCCAGCAGTGACTCGGACAGTCCCCACACCGGGGAGCTGTTTTTT. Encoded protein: CASSDSDSPHTGELFF.

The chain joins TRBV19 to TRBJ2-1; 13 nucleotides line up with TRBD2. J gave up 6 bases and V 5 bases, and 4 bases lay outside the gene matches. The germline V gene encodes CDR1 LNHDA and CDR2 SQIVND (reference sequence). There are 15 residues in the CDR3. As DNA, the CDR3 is TGTGCCAGTAGTCCCGGACTAGCGGGAGCCAATGAGCAGTTCTTC. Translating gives CASSPGLAGANEQFF.

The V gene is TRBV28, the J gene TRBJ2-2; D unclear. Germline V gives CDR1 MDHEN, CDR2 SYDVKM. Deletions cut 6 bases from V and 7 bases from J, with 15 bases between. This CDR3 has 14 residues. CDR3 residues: CASRLQDAYGELFF. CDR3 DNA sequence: TGTGCCAGCAGGCTGCAGGATGCGTACGGGGAGCTGTTTTTT.

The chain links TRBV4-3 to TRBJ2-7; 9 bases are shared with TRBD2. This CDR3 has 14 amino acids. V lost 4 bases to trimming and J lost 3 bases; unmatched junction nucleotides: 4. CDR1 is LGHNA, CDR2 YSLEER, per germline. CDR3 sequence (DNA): TGCGCCAGCAGCCCCGGGACTAGCTACTACGAGCAGTACTTC. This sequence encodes CASSPGTSYYEQYF.

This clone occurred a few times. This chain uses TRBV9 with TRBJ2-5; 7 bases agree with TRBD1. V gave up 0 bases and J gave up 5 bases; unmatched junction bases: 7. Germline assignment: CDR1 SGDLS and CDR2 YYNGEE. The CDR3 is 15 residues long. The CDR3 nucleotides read TGTGCCAGCAGCGTAGACACAGGGGTTGTGGAGACCCAGTACTTC. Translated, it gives CASSVDTGVVETQYF.

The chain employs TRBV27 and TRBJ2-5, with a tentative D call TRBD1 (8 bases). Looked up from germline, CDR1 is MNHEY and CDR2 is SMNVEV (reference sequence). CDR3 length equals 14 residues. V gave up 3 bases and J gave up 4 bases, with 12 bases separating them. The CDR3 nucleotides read TGTGCCAGCAGTTTCAACAGGGGGGGAGAGACCCAGTACTTC. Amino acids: CASSFNRGGETQYF.

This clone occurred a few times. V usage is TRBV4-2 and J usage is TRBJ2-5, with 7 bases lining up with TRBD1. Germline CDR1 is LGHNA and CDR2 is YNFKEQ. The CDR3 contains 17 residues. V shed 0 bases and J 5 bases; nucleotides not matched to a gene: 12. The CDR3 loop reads CASSQDGATGDGETQYF. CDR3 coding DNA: TGTGCCAGCAGCCAAGATGGGGCCACAGGGGACGGGGAGACCCAGTACTTC.

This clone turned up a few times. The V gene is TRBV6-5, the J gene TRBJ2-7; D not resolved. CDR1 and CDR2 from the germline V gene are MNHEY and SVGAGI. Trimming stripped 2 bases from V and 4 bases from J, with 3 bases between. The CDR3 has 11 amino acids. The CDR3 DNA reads TGTGCCAGCAGTTACGCGTACGAGCAGTACTTC. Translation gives CASSYAYEQYF.

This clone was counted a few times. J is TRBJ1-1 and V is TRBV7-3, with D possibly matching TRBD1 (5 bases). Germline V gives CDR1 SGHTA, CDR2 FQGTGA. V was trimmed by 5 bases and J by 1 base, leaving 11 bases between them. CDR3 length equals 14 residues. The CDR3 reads CASSPGQGNTEAFF. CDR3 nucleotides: TGTGCCAGCAGCCCCGGGCAGGGGAACACTGAAGCTTTCTTT.

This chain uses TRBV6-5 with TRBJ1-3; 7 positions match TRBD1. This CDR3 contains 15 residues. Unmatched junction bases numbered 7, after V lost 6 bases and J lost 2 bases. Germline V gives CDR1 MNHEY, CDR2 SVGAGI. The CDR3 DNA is TGTGCCAGCAGACTACGACAGGGACCTGGAAACACCATATATTTT. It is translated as CASRLRQGPGNTIYF.

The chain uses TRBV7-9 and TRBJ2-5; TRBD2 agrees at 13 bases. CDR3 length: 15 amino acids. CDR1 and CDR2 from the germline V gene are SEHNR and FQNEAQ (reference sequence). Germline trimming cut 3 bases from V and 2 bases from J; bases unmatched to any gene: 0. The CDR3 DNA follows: TGTGCCAGCAGCTTGGGACTAGCGGGACAAGAGACCCAGTACTTC. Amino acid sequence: CASSLGLAGQETQYF.

The CDR3 region is CASSSRNGRGDYEQYF. In DNA form, the CDR3 reads TGTGCCAGCAGTTCCAGGAACGGCAGGGGGGACTACGAGCAGTACTTC. J is TRBJ2-7 and V is TRBV7-6; D might be TRBD1 (7 bases). Germline assignment: CDR1 SGHVS and CDR2 FNYEAQ. The CDR3 has 16 residues. Trimming left V 6 bases short and J 3 bases short, with 21 bases between.

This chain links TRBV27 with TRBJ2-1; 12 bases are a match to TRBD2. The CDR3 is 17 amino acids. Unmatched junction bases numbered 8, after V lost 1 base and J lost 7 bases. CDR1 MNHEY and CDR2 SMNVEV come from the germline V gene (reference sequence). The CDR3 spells CASSLLSSGRAGNEQFF. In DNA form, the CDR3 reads TGTGCCAGCAGTTTATTGTCTAGCGGGAGGGCCGGTAATGAGCAGTTCTTC.

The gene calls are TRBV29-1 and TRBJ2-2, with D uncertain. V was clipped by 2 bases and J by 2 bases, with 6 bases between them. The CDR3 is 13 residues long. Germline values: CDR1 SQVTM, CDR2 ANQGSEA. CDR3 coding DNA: TGCAGCGTTGAATGGCCTAACACCGGGGAGCTGTTTTTT. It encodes CSVEWPNTGELFF.

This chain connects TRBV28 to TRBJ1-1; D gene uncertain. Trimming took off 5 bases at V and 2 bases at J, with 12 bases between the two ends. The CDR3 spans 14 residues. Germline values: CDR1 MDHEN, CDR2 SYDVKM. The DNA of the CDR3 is TGTGCCAGCAGTAGACACCAACAAAACACTGAAGCTTTCTTT. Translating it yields CASSRHQQNTEAFF.

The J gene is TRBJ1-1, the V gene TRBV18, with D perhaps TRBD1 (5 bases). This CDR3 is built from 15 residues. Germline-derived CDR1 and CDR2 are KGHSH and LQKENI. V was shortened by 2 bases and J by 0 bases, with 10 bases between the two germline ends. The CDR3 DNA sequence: TGTGCCAGCTCACCAACAGGTACCATGAACACTGAAGCTTTCTTT. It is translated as CASSPTGTMNTEAFF.

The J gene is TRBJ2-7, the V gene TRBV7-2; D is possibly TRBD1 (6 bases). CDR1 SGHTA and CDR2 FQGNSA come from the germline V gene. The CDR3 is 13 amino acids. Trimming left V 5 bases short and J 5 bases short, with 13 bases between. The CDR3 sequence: CASSPGDVNEQYF. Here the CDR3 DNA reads TGTGCCAGCAGCCCAGGGGATGTAAACGAGCAGTACTTC.

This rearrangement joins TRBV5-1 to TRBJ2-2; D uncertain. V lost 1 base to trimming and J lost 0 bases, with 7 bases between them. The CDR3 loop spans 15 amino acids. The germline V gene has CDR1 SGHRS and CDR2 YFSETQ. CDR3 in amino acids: CASSLSAPNTGELFF. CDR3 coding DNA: TGCGCCAGCAGCTTGTCCGCGCCGAACACCGGGGAGCTGTTTTTT.

CDR3 protein: CASSDGPDINYGYTF. The CDR3 DNA reads TGTGCCAGCAGTGATGGCCCCGATATAAACTATGGCTACACCTTC. The chain is built from TRBV6-1 and TRBJ1-2; D unclear. Germline values: CDR1 MNHNS, CDR2 SASEGT. The CDR3 is made up of 15 amino acids. V dropped 3 bases and J dropped 2 bases, with 13 bases sitting between them.

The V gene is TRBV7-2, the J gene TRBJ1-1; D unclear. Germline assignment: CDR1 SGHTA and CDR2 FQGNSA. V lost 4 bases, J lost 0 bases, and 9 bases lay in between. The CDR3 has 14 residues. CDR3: CASSSMGVNTEAFF. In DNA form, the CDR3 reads TGTGCCAGCAGCTCTATGGGAGTGAACACTGAAGCTTTCTTT.

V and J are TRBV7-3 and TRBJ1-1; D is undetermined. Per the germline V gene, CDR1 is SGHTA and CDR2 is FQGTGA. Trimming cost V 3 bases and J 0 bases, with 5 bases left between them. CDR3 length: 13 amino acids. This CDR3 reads CASSLTVNTEAFF. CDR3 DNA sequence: TGTGCCAGCAGCTTGACTGTGAACACTGAAGCTTTCTTT.

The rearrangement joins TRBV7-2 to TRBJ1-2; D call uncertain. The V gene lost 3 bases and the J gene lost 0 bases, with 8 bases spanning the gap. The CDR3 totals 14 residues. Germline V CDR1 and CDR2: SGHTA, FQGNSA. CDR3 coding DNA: TGTGCCAGCAGCTTTGGCTCAGCTAACTATGGCTACACCTTC. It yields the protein CASSFGSANYGYTF.

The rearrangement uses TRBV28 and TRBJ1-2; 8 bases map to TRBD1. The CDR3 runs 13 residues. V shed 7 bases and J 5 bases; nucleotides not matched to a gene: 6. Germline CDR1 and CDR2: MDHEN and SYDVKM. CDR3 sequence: CASTRGRGYGYTF. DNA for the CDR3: TGTGCCAGCACCAGGGGGCGCGGATATGGCTACACCTTC.